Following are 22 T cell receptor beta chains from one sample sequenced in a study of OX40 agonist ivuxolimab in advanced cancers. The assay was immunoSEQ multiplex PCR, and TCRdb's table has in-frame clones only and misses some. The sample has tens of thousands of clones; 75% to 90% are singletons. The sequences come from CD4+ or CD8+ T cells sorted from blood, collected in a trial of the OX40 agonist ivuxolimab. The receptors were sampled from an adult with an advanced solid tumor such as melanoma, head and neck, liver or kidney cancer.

The CDR3 loop is CASSEQGSAMESAQHF. The CDR3 DNA is TGTGCCAGCAGTGAACAGGGGTCAGCGATGGAATCTGCCCAGCATTTT. The rearrangement uses TRBV25-1 and TRBJ1-5, with D perhaps TRBD1 (6 bases). The CDR3 has 16 amino acids. V lost 2 bases to trimming and J lost 11 bases, with 22 bases between them. The germline V gene encodes CDR1 MGHDK and CDR2 SYGVNS.

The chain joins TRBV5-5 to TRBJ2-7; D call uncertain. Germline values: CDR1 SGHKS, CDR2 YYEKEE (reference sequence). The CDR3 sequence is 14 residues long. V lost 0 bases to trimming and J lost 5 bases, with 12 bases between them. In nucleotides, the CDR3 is TGTGCCAGCAGCTTGGTGGCCACCCGGGACGAGCAGTACTTC. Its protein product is CASSLVATRDEQYF. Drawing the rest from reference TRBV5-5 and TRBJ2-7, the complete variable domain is DAGVTQSPTHLIKTRGQQVTLRCSPISGHKSVSWYQQVLGQGPQFIFQYYEKEERGRGNFPDRFSARQFPNYSSELNVNALLLGDSALYLCASSLVATRDEQYFGPGTRLTVT.

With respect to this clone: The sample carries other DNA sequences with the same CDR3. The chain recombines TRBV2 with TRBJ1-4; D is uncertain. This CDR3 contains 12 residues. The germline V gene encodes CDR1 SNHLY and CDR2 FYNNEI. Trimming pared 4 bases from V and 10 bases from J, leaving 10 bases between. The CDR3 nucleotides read TGTGCCAGCAGTGCCTCCGAAGGAAAACTGTTTTTT. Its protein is CASSASEGKLFF.

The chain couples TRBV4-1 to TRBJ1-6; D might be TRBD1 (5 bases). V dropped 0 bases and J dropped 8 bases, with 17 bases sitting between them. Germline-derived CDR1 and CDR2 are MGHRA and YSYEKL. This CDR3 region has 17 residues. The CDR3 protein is CASSQDRFWQGDSPLHF. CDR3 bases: TGCGCCAGCAGCCAAGATCGATTTTGGCAGGGTGATTCACCCCTCCACTTT.

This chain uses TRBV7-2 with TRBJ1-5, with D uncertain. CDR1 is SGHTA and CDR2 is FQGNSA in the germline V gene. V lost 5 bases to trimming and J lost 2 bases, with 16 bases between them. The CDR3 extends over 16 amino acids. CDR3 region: CASSLPLGRGNQPQHF. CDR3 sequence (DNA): TGTGCCAGCAGCCTCCCCCTCGGACGAGGCAATCAGCCCCAGCATTTT.

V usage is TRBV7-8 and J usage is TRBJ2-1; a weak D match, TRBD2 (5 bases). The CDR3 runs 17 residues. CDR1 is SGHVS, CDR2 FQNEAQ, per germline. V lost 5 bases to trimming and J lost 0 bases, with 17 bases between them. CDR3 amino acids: CASSLRTAVSSYNEQFF. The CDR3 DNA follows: TGTGCCAGCAGCCTAAGGACTGCCGTAAGCTCCTACAATGAGCAGTTCTTC.

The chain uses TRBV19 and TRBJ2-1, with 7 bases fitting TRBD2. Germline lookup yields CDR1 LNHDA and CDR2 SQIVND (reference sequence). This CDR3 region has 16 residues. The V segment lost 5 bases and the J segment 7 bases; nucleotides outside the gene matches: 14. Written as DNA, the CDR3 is TGTGCCAGTAGTTCATTGAGCGGGAAGGGTCGGAATGAGCAGTTCTTC. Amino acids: CASSSLSGKGRNEQFF.

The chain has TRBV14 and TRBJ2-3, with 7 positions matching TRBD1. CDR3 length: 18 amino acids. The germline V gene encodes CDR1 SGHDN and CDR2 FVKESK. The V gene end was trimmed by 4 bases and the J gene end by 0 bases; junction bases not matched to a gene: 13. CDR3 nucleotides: TGTGCCAGCAGCCGGGGACGACAGGGCCCATCTAGCACAGATACGCAGTATTTT. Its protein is CASSRGRQGPSSTDTQYF.

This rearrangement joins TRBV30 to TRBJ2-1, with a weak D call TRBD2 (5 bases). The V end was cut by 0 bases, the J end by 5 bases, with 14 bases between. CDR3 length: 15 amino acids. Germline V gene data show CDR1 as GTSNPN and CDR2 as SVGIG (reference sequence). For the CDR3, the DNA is TGTGCCTGGAGTGTTAAGGAGACTACCAACAATGAGCAGTTCTTC. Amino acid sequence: CAWSVKETTNNEQFF. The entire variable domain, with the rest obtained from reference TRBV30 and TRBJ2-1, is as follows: SQTIHQWPATLVQPVGSPLSLECTVEGTSNPNLYWYRQAAGRGLQLLFYSVGIGQISSEVPQNLSASRPQDRQFILSSKKLLLSDSGFYLCAWSVKETTNNEQFFGPGTRLTVL.

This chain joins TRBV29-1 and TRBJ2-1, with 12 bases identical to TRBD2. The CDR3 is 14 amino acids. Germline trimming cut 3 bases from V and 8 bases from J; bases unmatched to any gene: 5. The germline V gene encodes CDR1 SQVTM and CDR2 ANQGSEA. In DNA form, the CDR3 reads TGCAGCGTTGACGGGCTAGCGGGGGGGGATGAGCAGTTCTTC. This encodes CSVDGLAGGDEQFF.

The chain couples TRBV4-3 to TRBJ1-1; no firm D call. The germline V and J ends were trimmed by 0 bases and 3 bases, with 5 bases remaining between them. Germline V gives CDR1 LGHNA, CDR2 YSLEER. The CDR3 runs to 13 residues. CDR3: CASSQEVDTEAFF. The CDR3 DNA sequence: TGCGCCAGCAGCCAAGAGGTTGACACTGAAGCTTTCTTT.

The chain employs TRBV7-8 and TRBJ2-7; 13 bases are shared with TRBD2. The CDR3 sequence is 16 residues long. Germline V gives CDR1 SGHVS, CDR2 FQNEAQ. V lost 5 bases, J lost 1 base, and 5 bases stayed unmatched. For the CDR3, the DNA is TGTGCCAGCAGCCCCTGGACTAGCGGGGGATCCTACGAGCAGTACTTC. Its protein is CASSPWTSGGSYEQYF.

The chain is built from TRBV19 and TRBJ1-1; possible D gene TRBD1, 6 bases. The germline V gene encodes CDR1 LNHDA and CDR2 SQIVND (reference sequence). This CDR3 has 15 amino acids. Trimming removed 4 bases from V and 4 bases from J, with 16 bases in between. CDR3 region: CASSKVGGLATEAFF. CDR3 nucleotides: TGTGCCAGTAGTAAAGTCGGGGGGCTGGCCACTGAAGCTTTCTTT.

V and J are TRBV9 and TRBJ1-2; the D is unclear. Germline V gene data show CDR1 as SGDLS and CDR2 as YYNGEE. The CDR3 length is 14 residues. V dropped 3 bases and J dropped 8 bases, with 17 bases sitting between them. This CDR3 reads CASSARPGEGGYTF. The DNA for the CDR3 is TGTGCCAGCAGCGCAAGGCCCGGCGAAGGAGGCTACACCTTC.

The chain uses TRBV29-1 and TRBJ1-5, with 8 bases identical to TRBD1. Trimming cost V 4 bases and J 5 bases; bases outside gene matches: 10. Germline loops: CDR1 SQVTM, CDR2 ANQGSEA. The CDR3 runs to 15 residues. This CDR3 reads CSVGAAGGSDQPQHF. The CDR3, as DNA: TGCAGCGTTGGGGCGGCAGGGGGCTCAGATCAGCCCCAGCATTTT.

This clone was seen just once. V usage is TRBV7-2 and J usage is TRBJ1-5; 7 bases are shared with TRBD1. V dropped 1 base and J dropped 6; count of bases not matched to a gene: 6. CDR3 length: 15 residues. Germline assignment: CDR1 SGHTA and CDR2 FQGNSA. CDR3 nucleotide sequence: TGTGCCAGCAGCTTAGAGGCAGGGGGAATTCAGCCCCAGCATTTT. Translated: CASSLEAGGIQPQHF. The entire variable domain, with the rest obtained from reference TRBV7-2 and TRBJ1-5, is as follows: GAGVSQSPSNKVTEKGKDVELRCDPISGHTALYWYRQSLGQGLEFLIYFQGNSAPDKSGLPSDRFSAERTGGSVSTLTIQRTQQEDSAVYLCASSLEAGGIQPQHFGDGTRLSIL.

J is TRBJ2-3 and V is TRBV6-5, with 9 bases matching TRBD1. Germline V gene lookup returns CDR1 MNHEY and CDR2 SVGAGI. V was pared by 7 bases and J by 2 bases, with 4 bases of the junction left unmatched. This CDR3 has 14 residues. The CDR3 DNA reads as TGTGCCAGCAAAGGACAGGGGACCACAGATACGCAGTATTTT. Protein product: CASKGQGTTDTQYF.

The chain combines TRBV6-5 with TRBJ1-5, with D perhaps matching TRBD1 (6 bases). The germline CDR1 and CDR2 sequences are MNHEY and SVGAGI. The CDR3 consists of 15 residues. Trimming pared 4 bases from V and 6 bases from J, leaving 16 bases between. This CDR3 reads CASSWGQNTGQPQHF. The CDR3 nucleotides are TGTGCCAGCAGTTGGGGACAAAACACGGGTCAGCCCCAGCATTTT.

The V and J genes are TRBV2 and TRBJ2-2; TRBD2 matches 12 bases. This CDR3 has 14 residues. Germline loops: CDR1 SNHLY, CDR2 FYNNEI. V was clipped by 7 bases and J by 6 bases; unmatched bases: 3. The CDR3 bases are TGTGCCAGCACTCCTAGCGGGAGGGCCGGGGAGCTGTTTTTT. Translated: CASTPSGRAGELFF.

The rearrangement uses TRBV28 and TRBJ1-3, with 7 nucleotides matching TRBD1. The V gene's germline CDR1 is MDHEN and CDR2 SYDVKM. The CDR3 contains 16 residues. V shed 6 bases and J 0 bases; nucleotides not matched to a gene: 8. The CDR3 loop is CASRSPGQNSGNTIYF. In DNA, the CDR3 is TGTGCCAGCAGATCGCCGGGACAGAACTCTGGAAACACCATATATTTT.

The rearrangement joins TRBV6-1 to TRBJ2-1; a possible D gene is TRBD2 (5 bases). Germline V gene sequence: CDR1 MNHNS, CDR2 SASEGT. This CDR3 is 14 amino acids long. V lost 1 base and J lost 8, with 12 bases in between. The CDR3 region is CASSEDYLAYEQFF. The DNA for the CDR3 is TGTGCCAGCAGTGAAGACTACCTAGCCTATGAGCAGTTCTTC.

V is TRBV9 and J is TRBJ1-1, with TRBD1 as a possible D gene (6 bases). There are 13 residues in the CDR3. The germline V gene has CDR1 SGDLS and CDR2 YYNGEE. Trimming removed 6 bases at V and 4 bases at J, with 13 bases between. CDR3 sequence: CASNRGGTTEAFF. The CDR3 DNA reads TGTGCCAGCAATAGAGGGGGTACCACTGAAGCTTTCTTT.